Here is one TCR beta chain with its context. TCRdb keeps only in-frame clones here, not all; method: immunoSEQ multiplex PCR. Altogether under 300,000 clones are present, around nine tenths being singletons, with the ten largest covering approximately 2%. The entry originates in a study of blood T cell repertoires in COVID-19. Study information: Recovery meant two consecutive negative NP/OP PCR tests, professional clearance, or resolved symptoms. T cells, B-cell-depleted T cells, or PBMCs provided the cDNA or gDNA that served as material.

Germline V CDR1 and CDR2: SGDLS, YYNGEE. CDR3 length equals 16 residues. Trimming removed 3 bases from V and 3 bases from J, with 17 bases in between. This receptor was obtained from a woman aged 60 to 75 in a cohort exposed to, infected with or recovered from COVID-19 (not recorded which). Sequencing input: PBMCs or T cells enriched from blood (not recorded which). The gene calls are TRBV9 and TRBJ2-3; D may be TRBD1 (6 bases). This chain's CDR3 is CASSAHRALGTDTQYF. CDR3 DNA sequence: TGTGCCAGCAGCGCACACAGGGCGCTGGGAACAGATACGCAGTATTTT.